The 29 T cell receptor beta chains listed next were all sequenced from one sample in a study of blood T cell repertoires in COVID-19. Measured with immunoSEQ multiplex PCR; TCRdb has only the in-frame clones, and not every one. The sample carries 210,000 or so clones, approximately 84% recorded once. Sequencing used peripheral blood. These receptors came from a woman older than 75 with COVID-19, enrolled during active disease.

V gene TRBV20-1 combines with J gene TRBJ2-5; 11 bases map to TRBD2. The CDR3 loop spans 11 amino acids. Per the germline V gene, CDR1 is DFQATT and CDR2 is SNEGSKA (reference sequence). The junction had 5 bases not matched to a gene; V was cut back by 6 bases and J by 11 bases. This chain's CDR3 is CSAGLAAHQYF. The CDR3 nucleotides are TGCAGTGCGGGACTAGCGGCCCATCAGTACTTC.

This clone appeared a single time. The rearrangement links TRBV6-1 to TRBJ1-6; 8 positions match TRBD1. Germline CDR1 and CDR2: MNHNS and SASEGT. The ends lost 0 bases at V and 10 bases at J; junction bases unmatched: 17. The length of the CDR3 is 19 residues. The CDR3, as DNA: TGTGCCAGCAGTGAAGCGTTCTTCGGCATAGGACAGGGACGGTCACCCCTCCACTTT. This encodes CASSEAFFGIGQGRSPLHF.

The chain combines TRBV24-1 with TRBJ2-7; 9 bases fit TRBD2. With V trimmed by 9 bases and J by 5 bases, 16 bases remained unmatched. Germline CDR1 reads KGHDR; CDR2 reads SFDVKD. CDR3 length: 16 amino acids. CDR3 DNA sequence: TGTGCCACCGGAGGAGGTAGGGCTAGCGGGACGGACGAGCAGTACTTC. As protein: CATGGGRASGTDEQYF.

This clone was observed once. This chain connects TRBV5-4 to TRBJ2-1; D call uncertain. The V gene's germline CDR1 is SGHNT and CDR2 YYREEE (reference sequence). There are 15 residues in the CDR3. The V end lost 7 bases, the J end lost 5 bases, and 19 bases lay between the germline ends. The DNA of the CDR3 is TGTGCCAGCGTCCCCACATTGGCGGAGAACAATGAGCAGTTCTTC. Amino acid sequence: CASVPTLAENNEQFF. The full variable domain, completed using reference TRBV5-4 and TRBJ2-1, is ETGVTQSPTHLIKTRGQQVTLRCSSQSGHNTVSWYQQALGQGPQFIFQYYREEENGRGNFPPRFSGLQFPNYSSELNVNALELDDSALYLCASVPTLAENNEQFFGPGTRLTVL.

CDR3 nucleotide sequence: TGTGCCAGCAGTCGACAGGGTTGGAGGAACTATGGCTACACCTTC. Translation gives CASSRQGWRNYGYTF. The rearrangement uses TRBV27 and TRBJ1-2, with 7 bases lining up with TRBD1. CDR3 length: 15 amino acids. Germline V CDR1 and CDR2: MNHEY, SMNVEV (reference sequence). V trimming: 5 bases; J trimming: 2 bases; junction bases outside the gene matches: 8.

A few counts support this clone. The chain is built from TRBV3-1 (or the pseudogene TRBV3-2) and TRBJ1-2; TRBD1 matches 8 bases. The germline V gene has CDR1 LGHDT and CDR2 YNNKEL (reference sequence). V was clipped by 4 bases and J by 5 bases; unmatched bases: 3. The CDR3 is 13 amino acids. CDR3 region: CASSPTGEYGYTF. The CDR3 nucleotides are TGTGCCAGCAGCCCGACAGGGGAATATGGCTACACCTTC.

This clone has only a few counts. The chain combines TRBV5-6 with TRBJ2-3; 7 nucleotides match TRBD2. The ends lost 2 bases at V and 5 bases at J; junction bases unmatched: 5. The CDR3 spans 14 residues. Germline values: CDR1 SGHDT, CDR2 YYEEEE. The CDR3 DNA follows: TGTGCCAGCAGCTTCGGCGGGAGAGGAGATACGCAGTATTTT. Its translation is CASSFGGRGDTQYF.

The V and J genes are TRBV3-1 (or the pseudogene TRBV3-2) and TRBJ2-1, with 10 bases matching TRBD2. After removal of 4 bases from V and 3 bases from J, the junction contained 9 bases not matched to a gene. Germline CDR1 reads LGHDT; CDR2 reads YNNKEL (reference sequence). The CDR3 has 17 residues. The CDR3 region is CASSPYSLAGDYNEQFF. CDR3 bases: TGTGCCAGCAGCCCCTACTCTCTAGCGGGAGACTACAATGAGCAGTTCTTC.

The chain links TRBV4-2 to TRBJ2-3; D is undetermined. The V end was cut by 0 bases, the J end by 0 bases, with 4 bases between. This CDR3 contains 14 residues. In germline, CDR1 is LGHNA, CDR2 YNFKEQ. The CDR3 DNA reads as TGTGCCAGCAGCCAAGACGGGAGCACAGATACGCAGTATTTT. Amino acids: CASSQDGSTDTQYF.

The chain recombines TRBV24-1 with TRBJ2-1, with 9 bases matching TRBD2. Germline V CDR1 and CDR2: KGHDR, SFDVKD. This CDR3 has 15 amino acids. The ends lost 3 bases at V and 6 bases at J; junction bases unmatched: 5. CDR3 sequence: CATSDRAGGLNEQFF. Written as DNA, the CDR3 is TGTGCCACCAGTGATAGGGCGGGAGGGCTCAATGAGCAGTTCTTC.

A single count supports this clone. This sequence joins TRBV14 and TRBJ2-3, with D possibly TRBD2 on 6 matching bases. This CDR3 spans 16 amino acids. Trimming left V 1 base short and J 4 bases short, with 15 bases between. CDR1 is SGHDN, CDR2 FVKESK, per germline. The CDR3 region has the DNA TGTGCCAGCAGCCAAGTTTCGGGAGTAGGGCCAGATACGCAGTATTTT. The encoded protein is CASSQVSGVGPDTQYF.

The rearrangement uses TRBV18 and TRBJ1-1; no reliable D call. V lost 0 bases and J lost 5, with 4 bases in between. The CDR3 runs 12 residues. Germline CDR1 reads KGHSH; CDR2 reads LQKENI. DNA for the CDR3: TGTGCCAGCTCACCACCCGGGACTGAAGCTTTCTTT. This translates into CASSPPGTEAFF.

As to this clone: In the same sample, other DNA sequences code for this CDR3. The genes are TRBV6-5 and TRBJ2-1, with 11 bases aligning to TRBD2. Germline V gives CDR1 MNHEY, CDR2 SVGAGI. This CDR3 comprises 15 residues. The V and J ends lost 4 bases and 3 bases, in that order; junction bases with no gene match: 2. CDR3 sequence reads: CASSFGTSGYNEQFF. CDR3 nucleotides: TGTGCCAGCAGTTTTGGGACTAGCGGCTACAATGAGCAGTTCTTC.

This chain uses TRBV27 with TRBJ2-3; TRBD2 matches 10 bases. CDR1 and CDR2 from the germline V gene are MNHEY and SMNVEV (reference sequence). V gave up 2 bases and J gave up 5 bases; unmatched junction bases: 4. The CDR3 loop spans 15 amino acids. In DNA form, the CDR3 reads TGTGCCAGCAGTTTAGGGGTAGCGGGAGGAGATACGCAGTATTTT. Translating gives CASSLGVAGGDTQYF.

V is TRBV4-1 and J is TRBJ2-7, with TRBD2 identical over 8 bases. J lost 6 bases, V lost 1 base, and 8 bases had no gene match. CDR1 is MGHRA and CDR2 is YSYEKL in the germline V gene. The CDR3 sequence is 15 residues long. CDR3 sequence (DNA): TGCGCCAGCAGCCAAGGTTCCCTAGCGGGCGGCGAGCAGTACTTC. Amino acid sequence: CASSQGSLAGGEQYF.

This chain connects TRBV2 to TRBJ2-5, with 9 nucleotides matching TRBD2. V shed 5 bases and J 2 bases; nucleotides not matched to a gene: 3. The CDR3 is 14 amino acids. CDR1 is SNHLY, CDR2 FYNNEI, per germline. CDR3 nucleotides: TGTGCCAGCAGTCGACTAGCGGTGCAAGAGACCCAGTACTTC. Translation: CASSRLAVQETQYF.

The chain joins TRBV2 to TRBJ1-6, with D possibly being TRBD1 (5 bases). Trimming cost V 7 bases and J 0 bases, with 16 bases left between them. Germline V CDR1 and CDR2: SNHLY, FYNNEI. The CDR3 runs to 17 residues. DNA for the CDR3: TGTGCCAGCAACGGGGGGGAACAAAGCTCCTATAATTCACCCCTCCACTTT. Protein sequence: CASNGGEQSSYNSPLHF.

CDR3 sequence (DNA): TGTGCCAGCAGTGAACCCGGGAGTCTGGATGCCTATGGCTACACCTTC. Its protein is CASSEPGSLDAYGYTF. This chain links TRBV6-1 with TRBJ1-2; D is uncertain. Germline V gene sequence: CDR1 MNHNS, CDR2 SASEGT. CDR3 size: 16 residues. V lost 2 bases and J 4 bases, leaving 17 bases between the germline ends.

To note about this clone: Sequence at one end of the junction differs from germline and may be a read error. The rearrangement joins TRBV3-1 (or the pseudogene TRBV3-2) to TRBJ2-7, with 7 bases fitting TRBD2. This CDR3 contains 12 residues. Germline CDR1 is LGHDT and CDR2 is YNNKEL (reference sequence). Written as DNA, the CDR3 is TGTGCCAGCAGCCAAGCGCAGGGAGGGCCTCACTTC. It translates to CASSQAQGGPHF.

This clone was picked up one time. This rearrangement joins TRBV7-9 to TRBJ2-1; TRBD2 matches 14 bases. Germline V gene lookup returns CDR1 SEHNR and CDR2 FQNEAQ (reference sequence). CDR3 length: 18 residues. The V segment lost 5 bases and the J segment 0 bases; nucleotides outside the gene matches: 6. CDR3 region: CASSRTSGGSSSYNEQFF. The CDR3 nucleotides are TGTGCCAGCAGCAGGACTAGCGGGGGGTCTAGCTCCTACAATGAGCAGTTCTTC.

The rearrangement uses TRBV29-1 and TRBJ2-6; 12 bases fit TRBD2. J gave up 0 bases and V 1 base, and 4 bases lay outside the gene matches. This CDR3 spans 18 amino acids. Germline V lookup: CDR1 SQVTM, CDR2 ANQGSEA. The CDR3 reads CSVEAPSGGASGANVLTF. In DNA form, the CDR3 reads TGCAGCGTTGAAGCTCCTAGCGGGGGGGCCTCTGGGGCCAACGTCCTGACTTTC.

Comment on this clone: One end of the junction varies from germline; a read error may be responsible. V and J are TRBV7-7 and TRBJ1-5, with a weak D call TRBD1 (5 bases). Germline V CDR1 and CDR2: SSHAT, FNYEAQ (reference sequence). The CDR3 loop spans 14 amino acids. The CDR3 DNA is TGTGCTAGCAGCTCCCGGGGGGTCAATCAGCCCCAGCATTTT. Translating gives CASSSRGVNQPQHF.

The CDR3 coding sequence is TGCGCCAGCAGCCCAAGGGACACCGCTGCCACTGAAGCTTTCTTT. Its protein is CASSPRDTAATEAFF. The chain uses TRBV5-1 and TRBJ1-1; D might be TRBD1 (6 bases). In germline, CDR1 is SGHRS, CDR2 YFSETQ. This CDR3 has 15 residues. V shed 4 bases and J shed 4 bases, with 17 bases lying between them.

The chain employs TRBV3-1 (or the pseudogene TRBV3-2) and TRBJ2-5; 11 bases are a match to TRBD2. The CDR3 is 16 amino acids. CDR1 and CDR2 from the germline V gene are LGHDT and YNNKEL (reference sequence). The ends lost 2 bases at V and 0 bases at J; junction bases unmatched: 2. This chain's CDR3 is CASSQTTSGNQETQYF. Written as DNA, the CDR3 is TGTGCCAGCAGCCAAACGACTAGCGGGAACCAAGAGACCCAGTACTTC.

The chain is built from TRBV5-5 and TRBJ1-6; D is unresolved. CDR3 length: 14 residues. Germline-derived CDR1 and CDR2 are SGHKS and YYEKEE (reference sequence). V dropped 1 base and J dropped 10 bases, with 12 bases sitting between them. For the CDR3, the DNA is TGTGCCAGCAGCTTGAGCGGCGCGGGGTCACCCCTCCACTTT. Protein sequence: CASSLSGAGSPLHF.

The chain carries TRBV29-1 and TRBJ1-2, with D possibly matching TRBD1 (5 bases). The CDR3 consists of 12 residues. Germline CDR1 is SQVTM and CDR2 is ANQGSEA. The V end lost 5 bases, the J end lost 2 bases, and 9 bases lay between the germline ends. In DNA form, the CDR3 reads TGCAGCGTTCTGGGACTGAACTATGGCTACACCTTC. It codes for CSVLGLNYGYTF.

The chain uses TRBV19 and TRBJ2-1; perhaps TRBD1 as D (5 bases). V was pared by 2 bases and J by 0 bases, with 11 bases between. The CDR3 is 16 residues long. Germline loops: CDR1 LNHDA, CDR2 SQIVND (reference sequence). CDR3 DNA sequence: TGTGCCAGTAGTATACAACAGGCAAGCTCCTACAATGAGCAGTTCTTC. Translated: CASSIQQASSYNEQFF.

The V and J genes are TRBV2 and TRBJ1-1; D gene uncertain. The CDR3 covers 17 residues. Germline loops: CDR1 SNHLY, CDR2 FYNNEI. V lost 1 base to trimming and J lost 2 bases, with 17 bases between them. The CDR3 loop is CASSEVAGRPLNTEAFF. The DNA of the CDR3 is TGTGCCAGCAGTGAAGTGGCGGGCCGTCCCTTAAACACTGAAGCTTTCTTT.

This clone was counted only a few times. The chain recombines TRBV28 with TRBJ2-7; tentatively, D is TRBD1 (6 bases). The CDR3 is 15 residues long. V dropped 4 bases and J dropped 2 bases, with 15 bases sitting between them. The germline V gene has CDR1 MDHEN and CDR2 SYDVKM. DNA for the CDR3: TGTGCCAGCAGTTCCCCCGGGTACAGGGCCTACGAGCAGTACTTC. Translated, it gives CASSSPGYRAYEQYF.